The T cell receptor beta chain described here comes from a study of CD8+ T cells in alopecia areata. Overall study results and limits: Within the top 100, expanded CD8+ clones significantly decreased with tofacitinib, as did scalp clonality.

Described treatment: oral pan-JAK inhibitor, 5-10 mg twice daily. RNA, once extracted, was reverse transcribed into cDNA for use as the sequencing template. The repertoire was sequenced with immunoSEQ multiplex PCR; TCRdb's copy has only in-frame clones and lacks some. The data hold about 120,000 clones, with 53% observed a single time. This CDR3 spans 13 amino acids. Germline loops: CDR1 MNHNY, CDR2 SVGAGI (reference sequence). The V and J ends lost 2 bases and 4 bases respectively, with 6 bases between them. As concerns this clone: No antigen is known for it. Other DNA sequences of this sample code for an identical CDR3.

The chain has TRBV6-6 and TRBJ1-5; D remains ambiguous. This sequence originates from a human donor with alopecia areata. The sample here was CD4+ T cells sorted from blood, taken at week 4, from a patient treated with tofacitinib. The CDR3 DNA sequence: TGTGCCAGCAGTTACGGCGGGAATCAGCCCCAGCATTTT. Its protein product is CASSYGGNQPQHF.